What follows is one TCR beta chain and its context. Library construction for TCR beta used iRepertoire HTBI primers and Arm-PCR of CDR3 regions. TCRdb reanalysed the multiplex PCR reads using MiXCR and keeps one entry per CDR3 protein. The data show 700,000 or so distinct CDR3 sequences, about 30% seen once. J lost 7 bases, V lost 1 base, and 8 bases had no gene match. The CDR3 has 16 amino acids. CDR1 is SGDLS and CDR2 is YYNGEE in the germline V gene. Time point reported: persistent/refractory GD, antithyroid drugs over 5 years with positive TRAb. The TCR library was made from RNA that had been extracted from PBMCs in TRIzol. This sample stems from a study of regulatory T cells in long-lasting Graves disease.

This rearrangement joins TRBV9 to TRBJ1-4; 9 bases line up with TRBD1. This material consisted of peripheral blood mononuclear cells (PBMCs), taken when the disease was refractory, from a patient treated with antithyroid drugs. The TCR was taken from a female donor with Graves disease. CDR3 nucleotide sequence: TGTGCCAGCAGCGTACTAACAGGGGGCTCTGGTGAAAAACTGTTTTTT. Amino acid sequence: CASSVLTGGSGEKLFF. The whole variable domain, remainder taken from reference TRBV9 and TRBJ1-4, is DSGVTQTPKHLITATGQRVTLRCSPRSGDLSVYWYQQSLDQGLQFLIQYYNGEERAKGNILERFSAQQFPDLHSELNLSSLELGDSALYFCASSVLTGGSGEKLFFGSGTQLSVL.